The source of this TCR beta chain is a study of blood T cell repertoires in COVID-19 (dated by TCRdb to 2020 to 2021). Concerning the study at large: Collaborator samples came from the United States, Italy and Spain and covered acute and convalescent phases of COVID-19. The material from the prospective study consisted of cDNA or gDNA derived from T cells, B-cell-depleted T cells, or PBMCs. The dataset comprised deeply sampled blood TCRbeta repertoires from subjects exposed to, actively infected with, or recovered from COVID-19. The repertoires were released in a freely available public database meant as a resource for research on the immune response to SARS-CoV-2. Samples came from the ongoing ImmuneRACE study (first 160 participants) plus 1,254 subjects from 6 global collaborators. The sample metadata nearly always contained a de-identified subject ID, COVID-19 status, age in years and sex. Where HLA class I and class II types were available, the types were taken from metadata supplied by the sample provider, not from assay-based typing. Overall results and qualifications from the work: Clinical and demographic metadata were provided uncurated, with the amount varying by source and participant.

The immunoSEQ Assay, a bias-controlled multiplex PCR, was used to amplify TCRbeta CDR3 regions from genomic DNA. Per the original workflow: Nucleated cell counts per sample were estimated from amplification of reference gene primers within the assay. To quantify the absolute abundance of each unique TCRbeta CDR3 rearrangement, sequence reads were collapsed and filtered. Productive Simpson clonality was computed per sample as the square root of Simpson's diversity index over productive rearrangements. The immuneACCESS repertoire file appears here via TCRdb, limited to in-frame rearrangements. These files lack a portion of the clones; in checked studies, under half of the deficit traces to unresolved V genes, and the cause of the others is not known. That table is the source of V, J and clone size, and D and trimming were worked out from the DNA. The sample data list tens of thousands of clones, and around 85% of these were observed just once. The ten largest clones represent roughly 5.3% of the sample.

Notes on this clone: What this receptor recognizes is not known. No base quality values were provided; no much bigger clone lies one nucleotide off.

Per the germline V gene (reference sequence), SEHNR is the CDR1 and FQNEAQ is the CDR2. CDR3 length: 15 amino acids, cysteine to phenylalanine. The entry retains the CDR3 DNA only, 45 bases that are in frame from base 1. V ends up 0 bases short and J 3 bases short, with an unmatched junction base count of 4. The collaborating institutions used their own protocols to collect whole blood in K2EDTA tubes. For TCRbeta analysis, collaborators shipped samples in one of three forms: frozen whole blood, isolated PBMCs, or DNA extracted from either of those sample types. Sequencing was done on a sample of peripheral blood. The receptor chain draws on TRBV7-9 and TRBJ1-1; 7 nucleotides in the junction match TRBD1. The clonotype comes from a man between 50 and 59 years old with active COVID-19. CDR3 protein: CASSLARTGYTEAFF. The DNA is TGTGCCAGCAGCTTAGCAAGGACAGGTTACACTGAAGCTTTCTTT.